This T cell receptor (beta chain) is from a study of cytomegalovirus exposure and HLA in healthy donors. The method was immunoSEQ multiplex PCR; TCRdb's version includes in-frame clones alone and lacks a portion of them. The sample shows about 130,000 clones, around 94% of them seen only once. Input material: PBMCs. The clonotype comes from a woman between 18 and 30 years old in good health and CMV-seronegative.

The CDR3 sequence: CASSRTRSDTQYF. The CDR3 region has the DNA TGTGCCAGCAGTCGAACACGTTCAGATACGCAGTATTTT. This chain links TRBV4-2 with TRBJ2-3; no definite D call. Germline V gene data show CDR1 as LGHNA and CDR2 as YNFKEQ. V lost 6 bases to trimming and J lost 4 bases, with 11 bases between them. The CDR3 runs to 13 residues.